The rows below give T cell receptor beta chains drawn from one sample of a study of post-analysis software for immune sequencing data. TCRdb re-called the PCR reads with MiXCR, one entry per CDR3 protein. The sample carries about 770,000 distinct CDR3 sequences, about half recorded once. The sample comprised blood. The source of these receptors is a girl aged 10 to 17 with multiple sclerosis. Each CDR3 is given with its conserved first and last residue. A D gene is named only where the DNA matches it firmly. A clone size is listed for some rows: how often the clone was seen (once, few, many), or a class if it is expanded.

cdr3_nt | cdr3_aa | clone_size | d_call | j_call | v_call
TGCGCCAGCAGCCAGGTTGAAACTAGCGGGCTGTCCTACGAGCAGTACTTC | CASSQVETSGLSYEQYF | NA | TRBD2 | TRBJ2-7 | TRBV4-1
TGTGCCAGCAGTTACTCGGGACTGCCCTCCGAGACCCAGTACTTC | CASSYSGLPSETQYF | few | NA | TRBJ2-5 | TRBV6-5
TGTGCCAGCAGCTTTCTGACAAGGTTCTACCAAGAGACCCAGTACTTC | CASSFLTRFYQETQYF | NA | NA | TRBJ2-5 | TRBV5-6
TGTGCCAGCAGCCGGGAAGCAGCCTACAATGAGCAGTTCTTC | CASSREAAYNEQFF | few | NA | TRBJ2-1 | TRBV25-1
TGTGCCAGCAGCATAGGACTGGGCTACGAGCAGTACTTC | CASSIGLGYEQYF | few | NA | TRBJ2-7 | TRBV7-2
TGTGCCAGCAGCAGCCCAAATTCACCCCTCCACTTT | CASSSPNSPLHF | few | NA | TRBJ1-6 | TRBV7-2
TGTGCCAGCAGCACCCACAATGAGCAGTTCTTC | CASSTHNEQFF | NA | NA | TRBJ2-1 | TRBV9
TGTGCCACGGACGGGGCCGGGAATGAGCAGTTCTTC | CATDGAGNEQFF | few | NA | TRBJ2-1 | TRBV24-1
TGTGCCAGCAGTTCCCTTGCGGGAGGTGGCACAGATACGCAGTATTTT | CASSSLAGGGTDTQYF | few | TRBD2 | TRBJ2-3 | TRBV27
TGTGCCGCAGGAACCGGGACAGGAGCTTTCTTT | CAAGTGTGAFF | NA | TRBD1 | TRBJ1-1 | TRBV12-3/TRBV12-4
TGTGCCACCAGCAGCAATAGCGGGAGTATGTATGAGCAGTTCTTC | CATSSNSGSMYEQFF | few | TRBD2 | TRBJ2-1 | TRBV15
TGTGCCAGCAGGGGACAGGGGGCAAACACTGAAGCTTTCTTT | CASRGQGANTEAFF | NA | TRBD1 | TRBJ1-1 | TRBV7-8
TGTGCCAGCGGGAGGGACGGACATGGCTACACCTTC | CASGRDGHGYTF | NA | NA | TRBJ1-2 | TRBV27
TGTGCCAGCACCGCCGCCCCTAATTATAATTCACCCCTCCACTTT | CASTAAPNYNSPLHF | NA | NA | TRBJ1-6 | TRBV7-2
TGTGCCAGCAGCTTGGACCTGGGACGGCTATCCTACGAGCAGTACTTC | CASSLDLGRLSYEQYF | NA | NA | TRBJ2-7 | TRBV5-6
TGTGCCAGCAGCTTACAATCGGCTTTTGCAGGCCTTAACTATGGCTACACCTTC | CASSLQSAFAGLNYGYTF | NA | NA | TRBJ1-2 | TRBV7-2
TGCAGCGTCCGGACAGGCGAAAACATGAACACTGAAGCTTTCTTT | CSVRTGENMNTEAFF | NA | TRBD1 | TRBJ1-1 | TRBV29-1
TGTGCCAGCAGTTTATTGCGGACAGGGCCTACCATGGACACTGAAGCTTTCTTT | CASSLLRTGPTMDTEAFF | NA | TRBD1 | TRBJ1-1 | TRBV27
TGCAGCGTAGCCCCCGGGGGCTACACCTTC | CSVAPGGYTF | NA | NA | TRBJ1-2 | TRBV29-1
TGTGCCAGCAGTTTGCCCGCCGGGACAGGGGGGACTGAAGCTTTCTTT | CASSLPAGTGGTEAFF | NA | TRBD1 | TRBJ1-1 | TRBV12-3/TRBV12-4
TGTGCCAGCAGCTTGGGACTAGCGGAGTCAGATACGCAGTATTTT | CASSLGLAESDTQYF | many | TRBD2 | TRBJ2-3 | TRBV5-6
TGCGCCAGCAGCCGGCCAGAGGGGGCCGGGGAGCTGTTTTTT | CASSRPEGAGELFF | NA | NA | TRBJ2-2 | TRBV4-1
TGTGCCAGCAGCCACCCAGGGGACGAGCAGTACTTC | CASSHPGDEQYF | few | NA | TRBJ2-7 | TRBV11-2
TGTGCCAGCAGCACCCGGGGGGTCTCACGGTCAGGGACTGAGCAGTTCTTC | CASSTRGVSRSGTEQFF | once | TRBD2 | TRBJ2-1 | TRBV11-3
TGTGCCAGCAGCCTAGCCCGTACAGGGGGCGACTATGGCTACACCTTC | CASSLARTGGDYGYTF | NA | TRBD1 | TRBJ1-2 | TRBV5-5
TGTGCCACCAGTGATCTTAGGACAGGACCGACTAGCACAGATACGCAGTATTTT | CATSDLRTGPTSTDTQYF | NA | TRBD1 | TRBJ2-3 | TRBV24-1
TGTGCCAGCAGCCAGGGGGACGGATACTACGAGCAGTACTTC | CASSQGDGYYEQYF | NA | TRBD1 | TRBJ2-7 | TRBV5-5
TGTGCCAGCAGCTTACTAGCTTACAGGCTAGCGGGAGAAACCGATACGCAGTATTTT | CASSLLAYRLAGETDTQYF | few | TRBD2 | TRBJ2-3 | TRBV11-2
TGTGCCAGCAGACTAGCGGGAGGAACGAATGAGCAGTTCTTC | CASRLAGGTNEQFF | NA | TRBD2 | TRBJ2-1 | TRBV11-2
TGTGCCAGCGATGGTGGAAAGACCCAGTACTTC | CASDGGKTQYF | NA | NA | TRBJ2-5 | TRBV7-9
TGCGCCAGCAGCCAAGAGCGGAGACCCTCCTACGAGCAGTACTTC | CASSQERRPSYEQYF | NA | NA | TRBJ2-7 | TRBV4-3
TGCAGCGTTGATTCTAGCGGGAGGGCCGATGAGCAGTTCTTC | CSVDSSGRADEQFF | NA | TRBD2 | TRBJ2-1 | TRBV29-1
TGCGCCAGCAGCCAAGAAATGAGCCTCGACCCGAGCACAGATACGCAGTATTTT | CASSQEMSLDPSTDTQYF | NA | NA | TRBJ2-3 | TRBV4-1
TGTGCCAGCAGTTTCGGGGCGGGAGATGGTTTAGAGTACTTC | CASSFGAGDGLEYF | few | TRBD2 | TRBJ2-4 | TRBV12-3/TRBV12-4
TGCAGTGCTAGAGCTGGAGGACGTGGCTCCTACGAGCAGTACTTC | CSARAGGRGSYEQYF | few | NA | TRBJ2-7 | TRBV20-1
TGTGCCATCAGTGATCCTAAACCCGGGTTGGGCGGCTACACCTTC | CAISDPKPGLGGYTF | few | NA | TRBJ1-2 | TRBV10-3
TGTGCCAGCAGCCAAGGTGACAGGTACTATGGCTACACCTTC | CASSQGDRYYGYTF | NA | NA | TRBJ1-2 | TRBV3-1
TGTGCCAGCAGCGTAGCGGGACAGGGGGGGGAGACCCAGTACTTC | CASSVAGQGGETQYF | NA | TRBD1 | TRBJ2-5 | TRBV7-3
TGCAGCGTTGAAGATGTGAACAGGGGTTCTGAAGCTTTCTTT | CSVEDVNRGSEAFF | NA | TRBD1 | TRBJ1-1 | TRBV29-1
TGTGCCAGCAGCTTTTTCAGGAGTGAGGAAGAGACCCAGTACTTC | CASSFFRSEEETQYF | few | NA | TRBJ2-5 | TRBV7-2
TGTGCCAGCAGCTTAGGGGGCGCGGGGGCGAGCACAGATACGCAGTATTTT | CASSLGGAGASTDTQYF | NA | NA | TRBJ2-3 | TRBV7-6
TGTGCCAGCAGCTTAACGATGGTTGAAGCTTTCTTT | CASSLTMVEAFF | NA | NA | TRBJ1-1 | TRBV7-9
TGCGCCAGCAGCCAAGAGGTGGGCAGGCGAGAGACCCAGTACTTC | CASSQEVGRRETQYF | NA | NA | TRBJ2-5 | TRBV4-3
TGCGCCAGCAGCCAAGATTACAGCGGCAACTACAATGAGCAGTACTTC | CASSQDYSGNYNEQYF | NA | NA | TRBJ2-7 | TRBV4-1
TGTGCCAGCAGACAAGGGTACAGCGAGCAGTACTTC | CASRQGYSEQYF | NA | NA | TRBJ2-7 | TRBV6-5
TGTGCCAGCAGCCGAGAATCTCTCCCAATTGATGAGCAGTTCTTC | CASSRESLPIDEQFF | NA | NA | TRBJ2-1 | TRBV7-2
TGCAGCGCCGGAGCGGGAAGCACAGATACGCAGTATTTT | CSAGAGSTDTQYF | NA | TRBD2 | TRBJ2-3 | TRBV29-1
TGTGCCAGCAGTACGGGACATGCCTACGAGCAGTACTTC | CASSTGHAYEQYF | NA | NA | TRBJ2-7 | TRBV14
TGTGCCAGCAGCTTCCCGGGACAGGGGGCGCTCGGGAAAGAAGAGACCCAGTACTTC | CASSFPGQGALGKEETQYF | NA | TRBD1 | TRBJ2-5 | TRBV5-4
TGTGCCACCAGTCGTGGACTAGCCTATGAGCAGTTCTTC | CATSRGLAYEQFF | NA | TRBD2 | TRBJ2-1 | TRBV15
TGTGCCAGCACCCTAGGCCGACTAGCGGGACTCTTGGAGGCTACAGATACGCAGTATTTT | CASTLGRLAGLLEATDTQYF | few | TRBD2 | TRBJ2-3 | TRBV12-3/TRBV12-4
TGTGCCAGCAGTTTTACCGGGACTAGCGGAGCCAATGAGCAGTTCTTC | CASSFTGTSGANEQFF | once | TRBD2 | TRBJ2-1 | TRBV7-2
TGTGCCATCAGTGAGTCCTACGGGGGCGAGCTAGCGCCGTACGAGCAGTACTTC | CAISESYGGELAPYEQYF | NA | NA | TRBJ2-7 | TRBV10-3
TGTGCCACCAGTGATTCGGGACTTACGGCGGGCTTACAAGAGACCCAGTACTTC | CATSDSGLTAGLQETQYF | NA | NA | TRBJ2-5 | TRBV24-1
TGTGCCAGCCGGAACACTCATTACGAGCAGTACTTC | CASRNTHYEQYF | once | NA | TRBJ2-7 | TRBV7-8